Listed below are T cell receptor beta chains from one sample, sequenced in a study of blood T cell repertoires in COVID-19. The method was immunoSEQ multiplex PCR; TCRdb's version includes in-frame clones alone and lacks a portion of them. Here the sample spans some 60,000 clones, more than 90% being singletons. The specimen was peripheral blood. These receptors were taken from a man aged 55-75 years with acute or convalescent COVID-19. The CDR3 runs from the conserved cysteine through the conserved F or W. A D gene is named only where the DNA matches it firmly. Clone size is not always given. Where it is, it says once, few, many or a class for expanded clones.

TRBV7-9	15	TRBJ1-3	TRBD1	.	CASSFGQGTGNTIYF	TGTGCCAGCAGCTTCGGACAGGGCACTGGAAACACCATATATTTT
TRBV7-2	14	TRBJ1-4	.	.	CASSLGLSNEKLFF	TGTGCCAGCAGCTTGGGCCTGAGCAATGAAAAACTGTTTTTT
TRBV18	16	TRBJ2-7	TRBD2	.	CASSPSRTSGNYEQYF	TGTGCCAGCTCACCGTCCCGGACTAGCGGCAACTACGAGCAGTACTTC
TRBV5-1	15	TRBJ2-7	TRBD1	.	CASRPGTASSYEQYF	TGCGCCAGCAGACCCGGGACAGCAAGCTCCTACGAGCAGTACTTC
TRBV5-1	15	TRBJ1-3	.	.	CASSATYSGRDTIYF	TGCGCCAGCAGCGCGACCTATTCAGGGAGGGACACCATATATTTT
TRBV7-2	14	TRBJ1-1	.	.	CASSLVQGRTEAFF	TGTGCCAGCAGCTTAGTTCAGGGCCGGACTGAAGCTTTCTTT
TRBV29-1	14	TRBJ2-5	TRBD2	.	CSVGLAGVVETQYF	TGCAGCGTGGGACTAGCGGGAGTCGTGGAGACCCAGTACTTC
TRBV3-1/TRBV3-2	14	TRBJ1-2	.	.	CASSQGSVNYGYTF	TGTGCCAGCAGCCAAGGTTCAGTTAACTATGGCTACACCTTC
TRBV19	14	TRBJ1-2	.	.	CASTPTGINYGYTF	TGTGCCAGTACTCCGACAGGAATAAACTATGGCTACACCTTC
TRBV14	17	TRBJ2-1	TRBD2	.	CASSQDSLAGPYNEQFF	TGTGCCAGCAGCCAAGATTCGCTAGCGGGACCCTACAATGAGCAGTTCTTC
TRBV5-4	13	TRBJ1-4	.	once	CASSPGTYEKLFF	TGTGCCAGCAGCCCAGGGACTTATGAAAAACTGTTTTTT
TRBV5-1	14	TRBJ1-1	.	.	CASSAGTVNTEAFF	TGCGCCAGCAGCGCCGGGACTGTGAACACTGAAGCTTTCTTT
TRBV11-3	15	TRBJ1-1	.	.	CASSLVKGFSTEAFF	TGTGCCAGCAGCTTAGTTAAGGGGTTTAGCACTGAAGCTTTCTTT
TRBV7-7	15	TRBJ2-5	TRBD1	.	CASSLGTGERETQYF	TGTGCTAGCAGCCTCGGGACAGGGGAGCGGGAGACCCAGTACTTC
TRBV27	15	TRBJ2-1	.	.	CASSLTDYSVSEQFF	TGTGCCAGCAGTTTAACGGACTACTCAGTCTCGGAGCAGTTCTTC
TRBV5-6	15	TRBJ2-7	TRBD2	.	CASSFLTSGIYEQYF	TGTGCCAGCAGCTTTTTAACTAGCGGCATCTACGAGCAGTACTTC
TRBV19	13	TRBJ1-2	TRBD1	few	CASSVTGTDGYTF	TGTGCCAGTAGTGTAACCGGGACAGATGGCTACACCTTC
TRBV29-1	13	TRBJ2-3	.	.	CSVEMQGTDTQYF	TGCAGCGTTGAGATGCAGGGCACAGATACGCAGTATTTT
TRBV2	14	TRBJ1-4	TRBD1	.	CASSLGTGVEKLFF	TGTGCCAGCAGCCTCGGGACAGGGGTTGAAAAACTGTTTTTT
TRBV28	14	TRBJ1-1	TRBD1	.	CASRMDRQNTEAFF	TGTGCCAGCAGAATGGACAGGCAGAACACTGAAGCTTTCTTT
TRBV7-2	13	TRBJ1-6	.	.	CASSLKGDSPLHF	TGTGCCAGCAGCTTAAAAGGGGATTCACCCCTCCACTTT
TRBV28	15	TRBJ1-3	TRBD1	.	CASSTSTGFGNTIYF	TGTGCCAGCAGTACATCGACAGGGTTTGGAAACACCATATATTTT
TRBV29-1	14	TRBJ2-1	TRBD2	.	CSVDLSGRAGEQFF	TGCAGCGTTGATCTTAGCGGGAGGGCTGGTGAGCAGTTCTTC
TRBV7-9	13	TRBJ2-7	.	once	CASSFGPEREQYF	TGTGCCAGCAGCTTTGGGCCAGAGCGGGAGCAGTACTTC
TRBV5-6	13	TRBJ2-7	.	.	CASSSGHLYEQYF	TGTGCCAGCAGCTCGGGACACTTATACGAGCAGTACTTC
TRBV27	15	TRBJ1-2	.	.	CASSLAPGGGYGYTF	TGTGCCAGCAGTCTCGCCCCTGGAGGCGGCTATGGCTACACCTTC
TRBV4-1	14	TRBJ1-2	.	.	CASSQGQVLYGYTF	TGCGCCAGCAGCCAGGGACAAGTTCTTTATGGCTACACCTTC
TRBV27	15	TRBJ1-6	.	.	CASSPRGGHNSPLHF	TGTGCCAGCAGTCCACGGGGGGGCCACAATTCACCCCTCCACTTT
TRBV9	15	TRBJ1-4	.	.	CASSTQLGEGEKLFF	TGTGCCAGCAGCACTCAGTTAGGGGAGGGTGAAAAACTGTTTTTT
TRBV7-9	17	TRBJ1-6	TRBD1	.	CASSSFPPGQGSSPLHF	TGTGCCAGCAGCTCCTTTCCCCCGGGACAGGGAAGTTCACCCCTCCACTTT
TRBV7-2	15	TRBJ2-7	.	.	CASSQVIQGAGEQYF	TGTGCCAGCAGCCAGGTTATACAGGGCGCGGGCGAGCAGTACTTC
TRBV7-9	16	TRBJ1-5	TRBD1	.	CASSTGTGSSNQPQHF	TGTGCCAGCAGCACCGGGACAGGTAGTAGCAATCAGCCCCAGCATTTT
TRBV6-5	15	TRBJ1-2	.	.	CASSRPSTGLYGYTF	TGTGCCAGCAGTAGGCCGTCCACGGGACTGTATGGCTACACCTTC
TRBV28	14	TRBJ1-3	.	.	CASSPTGRGNTIYF	TGTGCCAGCAGTCCAACAGGGCGTGGAAACACCATATATTTT
TRBV30	14	TRBJ2-1	.	.	CAWSVVGSYNEQFF	TGTGCCTGGAGTGTAGTCGGGAGCTACAATGAGCAGTTCTTC
TRBV7-3	17	TRBJ2-1	TRBD2	once	CASSSTGREGQDNEQFF	TGTGCCAGCAGTTCCACCGGGCGGGAGGGCCAAGATAATGAGCAGTTCTTC
TRBV24-1	16	TRBJ2-3	TRBD2	.	CATRGLAGSGTDTQYF	TGTGCCACCAGGGGACTAGCGGGGAGTGGCACAGATACGCAGTATTTT
TRBV24-1	15	TRBJ2-7	TRBD1	.	CATSGPGTGGAEQYF	TGTGCCACCAGCGGCCCAGGGACAGGGGGCGCCGAGCAGTACTTC
TRBV5-1	15	TRBJ2-1	.	.	CASSLGGSLNNEQFF	TGCGCCAGCAGCTTGGGAGGGAGTCTAAACAATGAGCAGTTCTTC
TRBV27	14	TRBJ1-4	.	.	CASSLTGGWEKLFF	TGTGCCAGCAGTCTTACGGGGGGTTGGGAAAAACTGTTTTTT
TRBV3-1/TRBV3-2	14	TRBJ1-6	TRBD1	.	CASSRTGLNSPLHF	TGTGCCAGCAGCCGGACAGGGCTGAATTCACCCCTCCACTTT
TRBV4-1	15	TRBJ1-1	TRBD1	.	CASSQQGTANTEAFF	TGCGCCAGCAGCCAGCAAGGGACAGCGAACACTGAAGCTTTCTTT
TRBV7-7	13	TRBJ2-5	TRBD2	.	CASSTVLGRAQYF	TGTGCTAGCAGCACTGTTTTAGGGAGGGCCCAGTACTTC
TRBV6-6	16	TRBJ1-4	.	.	CASSYRTSSAGEKLFF	TGTGCCAGCAGTTACCGGACGTCTTCCGCGGGTGAAAAACTGTTTTTT
TRBV25-1	14	TRBJ1-2	TRBD1	.	CASSDWRQGFGYTF	TGTGCCAGCAGTGATTGGAGACAGGGTTTTGGCTACACCTTC
TRBV28	15	TRBJ2-1	TRBD2	.	CASSSGTSGSIEQFF	TGTGCCAGCAGTTCCGGGACTAGCGGGAGTATTGAGCAGTTCTTC
TRBV30	15	TRBJ1-5	.	.	CAWSGGQVINQPQHF	TGTGCCTGGAGTGGAGGTCAAGTCATCAATCAGCCCCAGCATTTT
TRBV9	16	TRBJ2-7	TRBD1	.	CASSVGPGQGSYEQYF	TGTGCCAGCAGCGTAGGTCCGGGACAGGGGTCCTACGAGCAGTACTTC
TRBV4-1	15	TRBJ2-5	.	.	CASSQEERGFETQYF	TGCGCCAGCAGCCAAGAGGAGAGGGGGTTCGAGACCCAGTACTTC
TRBV10-3	15	TRBJ1-5	.	.	CAISESSGRGQPQHF	TGTGCCATCAGTGAGTCATCGGGGAGGGGTCAGCCCCAGCATTTT
TRBV10-3	15	TRBJ2-7	.	.	CAISASGKGPYEQYF	TGTGCCATCAGTGCTTCGGGAAAAGGGCCCTACGAGCAGTACTTC
TRBV6-5	15	TRBJ1-2	.	.	CASSYGGPYNYGYTF	TGTGCCAGCAGTTACGGCGGGCCCTATAACTATGGCTACACCTTC
TRBV4-3	17	TRBJ1-4	TRBD1	.	CASSQGDQGGTNEKLFF	TGCGCCAGCAGCCAAGGCGACCAGGGGGGAACTAATGAAAAACTGTTTTTT
TRBV5-6	17	TRBJ2-7	TRBD2	.	CASSLGGLAGAPIEQYF	TGTGCCAGCAGCTTGGGAGGGTTGGCGGGAGCCCCCATCGAGCAGTACTTC
TRBV6-5	14	TRBJ1-1	TRBD1	.	CASTPTGRNTEAFF	TGTGCCAGCACCCCGACAGGGAGGAACACTGAAGCTTTCTTT